The subject of this entry is one TCR beta chain. Primed by a sample-barcoded 5' primer and a J-beta primer mix, a second PCR proceeded for 7 to 11 cycles. The template-switch adaptor was a 5' adaptor with 12 random nucleotides. It tagged each cDNA molecule. TCRdb reprocessed the 5' RACE reads via MiXCR and lists one record per CDR3 protein. This sample has approximately 850,000 distinct CDR3 sequences, with around 42% found just once. This entry is derived from a study of blood T cells in healthy people across ages. The sequenced sample consisted of blood. The receptor's source is a man aged 60 to 69 in good health.

The CDR3 DNA reads as TGTGCCAGCAGCCGACATGGGGACAGTAACAATGAGCAGTTCTTC. Its translation: CASSRHGDSNNEQFF. This chain links TRBV11-3 with TRBJ2-1; 7 nucleotides line up with TRBD1. The CDR3 spans 15 residues. Looked up from germline, CDR1 is SGHNT and CDR2 is YENEEA. With 5 bases clipped from V and 5 bases from J, the junction kept 9 bases outside the gene matches. Based on the CDR3 plus reference TRBV11-3 and TRBJ2-1, the full variable domain is EAGVVQSPRYKIIEKKQPVAFWCNPISGHNTLYWYLQNLGQGPELLIRYENEEAVDDSQLPKDRFSAERLKGVDSTLKIQPAELGDSAVYLCASSRHGDSNNEQFFGPGTRLTVL.